This T cell receptor (beta chain) is from a study of OX40 agonist ivuxolimab in advanced cancers. The table came from immunoSEQ multiplex PCR; TCRdb's copy has only in-frame clones and leaves some out. The sample consists of approximately 77,000 clones, about 93% of them appearing once. Trimming removed 2 bases from V and 3 bases from J; junction bases left unmatched: 7. The CDR3 is made up of 15 amino acids. CDR1 SGHTA and CDR2 FQGTGA come from the germline V gene. The clonotype originates from an adult with an advanced solid tumor such as melanoma, head and neck, liver or kidney cancer. This chain links TRBV7-3 with TRBJ2-7; TRBD1 agrees at 7 bases. The sequencing here drew on CD4+ or CD8+ T cells sorted from blood, taken in a trial of the OX40 agonist ivuxolimab. This CDR3 reads CASSLALDRSYEQYF. Here the CDR3 DNA reads TGTGCCAGCAGCTTAGCGCTGGACAGGAGCTACGAGCAGTACTTC.